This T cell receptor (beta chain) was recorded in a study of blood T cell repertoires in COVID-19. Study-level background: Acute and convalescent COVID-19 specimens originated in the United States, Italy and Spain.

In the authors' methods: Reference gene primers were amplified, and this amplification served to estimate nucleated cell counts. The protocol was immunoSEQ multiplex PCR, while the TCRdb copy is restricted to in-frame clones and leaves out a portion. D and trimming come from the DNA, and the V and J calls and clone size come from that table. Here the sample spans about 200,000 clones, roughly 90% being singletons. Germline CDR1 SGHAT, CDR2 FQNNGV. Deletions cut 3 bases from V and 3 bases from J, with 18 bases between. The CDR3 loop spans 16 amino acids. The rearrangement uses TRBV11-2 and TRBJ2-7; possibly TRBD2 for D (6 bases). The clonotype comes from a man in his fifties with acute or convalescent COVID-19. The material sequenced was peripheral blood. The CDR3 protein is CASSLLGAGGFYEQYF. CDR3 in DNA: TGTGCCAGCAGCTTGTTGGGCGCCGGGGGTTTCTACGAGCAGTACTTC.